These 13 T cell receptor beta chains originate from one sample sequenced in a study of beta chain features in type 1 diabetes. Reverse transcription of all isolated RNA meant that expressed TCRB transcripts were sequenced. This table comes from immunoSEQ multiplex PCR, and its TCRdb copy is limited to in-frame clones, with some not included. The sample lists under 400,000 clones, over 10% occurring once. Sequenced sample: naive CD4+ T cells from blood. These receptors were collected from a man between 18 and 35 years old in good health.

This clone was seen a few times. V gene TRBV5-1 combines with J gene TRBJ2-6; TRBD2 matches at 10 bases. V shed 0 bases and J 1 base; nucleotides not matched to a gene: 7. CDR3 size: 19 residues. CDR1 SGHRS and CDR2 YFSETQ come from the germline V gene. The CDR3 region has the DNA TGCGCCAGCAGCTTGGTTGGGATAGCGGGAGGATCTGGGGCCAACGTCCTGACTTTC. This translates into CASSLVGIAGGSGANVLTF.

The table lists this clone with a few counts. The chain employs TRBV4-3 and TRBJ2-5, with TRBD2 matching over 11 bases. The DNA end is a closer match to TRBJ2-7, so the J assignment may be wrong. CDR3 length: 15 amino acids. Germline V gene data show CDR1 as LGHNA and CDR2 as YSLEER. DNA for the CDR3: TGCGCCAGCAGCCAATTAGCGGGGGGGCCTTACGAGCAGTACTTC. Translation: CASSQLAGGPYEQYF.

This clone was seen a handful of times. The chain uses TRBV10-3 and TRBJ1-1; D ambiguous. The V end was cut by 2 bases, the J end by 4 bases, with 11 bases between. CDR3 length: 14 amino acids. Germline V gene data show CDR1 as ENHRY and CDR2 as SYGVKD. CDR3 nucleotide sequence: TGTGCCATCAGTGAGGCGACAAGATTCACTGAAGCTTTCTTT. Its protein product is CAISEATRFTEAFF.

This clone was seen more than once but under ten times. J is TRBJ2-5 and V is TRBV11-2; D is unclear. Germline assignment: CDR1 SGHAT and CDR2 FQNNGV. Trimming shortened V by 1 base and J by 5 bases, and 5 bases separated the two germline ends. CDR3 length: 12 amino acids. The chain's CDR3 is CASSLAKETQYF. CDR3 sequence (DNA): TGTGCCAGCAGCTTAGCTAAGGAGACCCAGTACTTC.

This clone was observed a few times. This chain connects TRBV21-1 to TRBJ1-2; the table's D call TRBD1 went unverified against the DNA. TRBV21-1 is assigned pseudogene status. This CDR3 is 14 amino acids long. CDR3 amino acids: CASSKRRDRHGYTF. CDR3 in DNA: TGTGCCAGCAGCAAACGACGGGACAGGCATGGCTACACCTTC.

This clone was detected a few times. The CDR3 protein is CASSPVGPSYNEQFF. CDR3 in DNA: TGTGCCAGCTCACCAGTGGGCCCCTCCTACAATGAGCAGTTCTTC. This chain links TRBV18 with TRBJ2-1; D unresolved. CDR1 is KGHSH, CDR2 LQKENI, per germline. V was cut by 2 bases and J by 0 bases, with 8 bases left in between. The CDR3 is 15 amino acids. The full variable domain, completed using reference TRBV18 and TRBJ2-1, is NAGVMQNPRHLVRRRGQEARLRCSPMKGHSHVYWYRQLPEEGLKFMVYLQKENIIDESGMPKERFSAEFPKEGPSILRIQQVVRGDSAAYFCASSPVGPSYNEQFFGPGTRLTVL.

This clone was observed a handful of times. The rearrangement joins TRBV7-3 to TRBJ2-7, with D possibly matching TRBD1 (6 bases). Trimming removed 6 bases at V and 5 bases at J, with 14 bases between. The germline V gene has CDR1 SGHTA and CDR2 FQGTGA. The CDR3 spans 13 residues. The chain's CDR3 is CASSPDTGHEQYF. CDR3 nucleotide sequence: TGTGCCAGCAGTCCCGACACAGGGCACGAGCAGTACTTC.

This clone was observed a handful of times. The J gene is TRBJ1-4, the V gene TRBV5-4; 7 bases fit TRBD1. Looked up from germline, CDR1 is SGHNT and CDR2 is YYREEE (reference sequence). The junction had 11 bases not matched to a gene; V was cut back by 4 bases and J by 2 bases. The CDR3 totals 17 residues. The CDR3 protein is CASSLRAGGSTNEKLFF. The CDR3 DNA is TGTGCCAGCAGCCTACGTGCAGGGGGGAGCACTAATGAAAAACTGTTTTTT.

The gene calls are TRBV6-5 and TRBJ2-1; D uncertain. The germline V and J ends were trimmed by 9 bases and 5 bases, with 14 bases remaining between them. In germline, CDR1 is MNHEY, CDR2 SVGAGI. This CDR3 is 13 amino acids long. DNA of the CDR3: TGTGCCAGTTTCGGAGACTTTCACAATGAGCAGTTCTTC. This sequence encodes CASFGDFHNEQFF.

This clone has only a few counts. Other DNA sequences within the sample encode an identical CDR3. CDR3 amino acids: CASSVTSGTYNEQFF. The CDR3 nucleotides are TGTGCCAGCAGCGTTACCTCCGGGACCTACAATGAGCAGTTCTTC. The chain has TRBV9 and TRBJ2-1; weak D call: TRBD2 (5 bases). This CDR3 has 15 residues. CDR1 is SGDLS, CDR2 YYNGEE, per germline. V gave up 2 bases and J gave up 2 bases, with 11 bases separating them. Full variable domain (remainder filled in from reference TRBV9 and TRBJ2-1): DSGVTQTPKHLITATGQRVTLRCSPRSGDLSVYWYQQSLDQGLQFLIQYYNGEERAKGNILERFSAQQFPDLHSELNLSSLELGDSALYFCASSVTSGTYNEQFFGPGTRLTVL.

J is TRBJ1-3 and V is TRBV30, with unresolved D. Trimming cost V 6 bases and J 1 base, with 13 bases left between them. Germline V lookup: CDR1 GTSNPN, CDR2 SVGIG (reference sequence). The CDR3 has 14 residues. This chain's CDR3 is CACISGGSGNTIYF. The CDR3 bases are TGTGCCTGTATAAGCGGAGGGTCTGGAAACACCATATATTTT. Full variable domain (remainder filled in from reference TRBV30 and TRBJ1-3): SQTIHQWPATLVQPVGSPLSLECTVEGTSNPNLYWYRQAAGRGLQLLFYSVGIGQISSEVPQNLSASRPQDRQFILSSKKLLLSDSGFYLCACISGGSGNTIYFGEGSWLTVV.

This clone occurred a few times. This chain connects TRBV18 to TRBJ1-2; maybe TRBD1 (6 bases). Trimming pared 2 bases from V and 8 bases from J, leaving 15 bases between. The CDR3 sequence is 14 residues long. Germline V gene sequence: CDR1 KGHSH, CDR2 LQKENI. Written as DNA, the CDR3 is TGTGCCAGCTCACCAAGTTCACAGGGTGAAGGCTACACCTTC. Residues: CASSPSSQGEGYTF.

This clone was seen a few times. The chain links TRBV10-3 to TRBJ2-3, with D possibly matching TRBD2 (6 bases). This CDR3 contains 14 residues. Looked up from germline, CDR1 is ENHRY and CDR2 is SYGVKD. Trimming removed 4 bases from V and 3 bases from J, with 11 bases in between. CDR3: CAISGGAGTDTQYF. The CDR3, as DNA: TGTGCCATCAGTGGCGGGGCGGGGACAGATACGCAGTATTTT.